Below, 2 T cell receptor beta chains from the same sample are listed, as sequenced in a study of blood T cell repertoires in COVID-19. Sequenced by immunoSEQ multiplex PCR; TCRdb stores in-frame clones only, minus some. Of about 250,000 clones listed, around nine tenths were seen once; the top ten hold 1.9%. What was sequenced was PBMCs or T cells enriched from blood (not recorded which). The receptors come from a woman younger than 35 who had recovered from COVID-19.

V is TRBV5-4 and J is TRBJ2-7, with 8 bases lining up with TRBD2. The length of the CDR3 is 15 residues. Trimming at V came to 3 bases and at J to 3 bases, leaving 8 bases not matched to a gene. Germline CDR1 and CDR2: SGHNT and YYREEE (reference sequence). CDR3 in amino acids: CASSSPSGRNYEQYF. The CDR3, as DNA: TGTGCCAGCAGCTCCCCGAGCGGGAGAAACTACGAGCAGTACTTC.

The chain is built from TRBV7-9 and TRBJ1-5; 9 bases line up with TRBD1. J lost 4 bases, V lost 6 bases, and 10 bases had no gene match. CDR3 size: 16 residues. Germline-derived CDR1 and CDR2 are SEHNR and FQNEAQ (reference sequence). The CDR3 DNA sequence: TGTGCCAGCAGTTATGATGGACAGGGGAGGAATCAGCCCCAGCATTTT. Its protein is CASSYDGQGRNQPQHF.